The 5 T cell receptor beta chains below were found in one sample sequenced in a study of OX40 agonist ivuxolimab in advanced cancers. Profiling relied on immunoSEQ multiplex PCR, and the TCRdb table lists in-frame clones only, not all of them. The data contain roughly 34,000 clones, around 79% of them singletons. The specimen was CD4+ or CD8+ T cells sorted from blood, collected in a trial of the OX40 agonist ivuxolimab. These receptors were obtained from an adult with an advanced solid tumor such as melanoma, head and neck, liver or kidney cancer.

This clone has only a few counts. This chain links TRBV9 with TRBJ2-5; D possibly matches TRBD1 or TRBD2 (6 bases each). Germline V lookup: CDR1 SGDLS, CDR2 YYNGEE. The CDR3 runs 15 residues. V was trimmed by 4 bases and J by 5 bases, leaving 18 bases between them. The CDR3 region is CASSPTPGGRETQYF. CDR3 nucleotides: TGTGCCAGCAGCCCAACGCCCGGGGGCCGGGAGACCCAGTACTTC.

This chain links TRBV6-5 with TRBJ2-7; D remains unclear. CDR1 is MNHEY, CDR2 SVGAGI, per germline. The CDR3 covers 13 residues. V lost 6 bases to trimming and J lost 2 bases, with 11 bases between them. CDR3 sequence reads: CASSSDAPYEQYF. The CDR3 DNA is TGTGCCAGCAGCAGCGACGCCCCCTACGAGCAGTACTTC.

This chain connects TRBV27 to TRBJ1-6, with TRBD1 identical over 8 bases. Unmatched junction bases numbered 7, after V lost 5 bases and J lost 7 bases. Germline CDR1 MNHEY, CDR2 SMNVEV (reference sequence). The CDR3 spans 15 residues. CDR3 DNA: TGTGCCAGCAGTGCCCAGGGGGCGCGAAATTCACCCCTCCACTTT. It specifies CASSAQGARNSPLHF.

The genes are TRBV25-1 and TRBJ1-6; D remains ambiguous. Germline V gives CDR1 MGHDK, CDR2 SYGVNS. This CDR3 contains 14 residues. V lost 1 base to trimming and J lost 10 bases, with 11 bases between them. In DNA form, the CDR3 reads TGTGCCAGCAGTGAATCCTTCCTCATGTCACCCCTCCACTTT. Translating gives CASSESFLMSPLHF.

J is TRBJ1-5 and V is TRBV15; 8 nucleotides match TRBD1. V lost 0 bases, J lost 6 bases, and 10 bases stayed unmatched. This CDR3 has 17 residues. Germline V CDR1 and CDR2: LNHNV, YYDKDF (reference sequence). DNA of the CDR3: TGTGCCACCAGCAGAGATCGAGGGCAGGGGGCTAGTCAGCCCCAGCATTTT. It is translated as CATSRDRGQGASQPQHF.